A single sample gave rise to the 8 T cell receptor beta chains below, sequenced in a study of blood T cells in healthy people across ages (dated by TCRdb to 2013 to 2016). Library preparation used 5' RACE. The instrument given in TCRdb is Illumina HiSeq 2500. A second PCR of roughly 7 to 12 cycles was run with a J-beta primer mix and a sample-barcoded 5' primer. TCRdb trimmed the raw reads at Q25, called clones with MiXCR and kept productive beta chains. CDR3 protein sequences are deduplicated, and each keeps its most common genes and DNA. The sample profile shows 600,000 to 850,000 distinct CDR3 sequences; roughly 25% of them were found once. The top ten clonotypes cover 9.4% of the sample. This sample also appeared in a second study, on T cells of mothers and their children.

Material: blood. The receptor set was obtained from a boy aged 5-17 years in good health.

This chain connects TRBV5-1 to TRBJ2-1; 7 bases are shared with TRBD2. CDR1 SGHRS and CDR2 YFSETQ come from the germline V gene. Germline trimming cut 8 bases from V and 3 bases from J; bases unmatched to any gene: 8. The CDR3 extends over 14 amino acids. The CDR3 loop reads CASRAGPLYNEQFF. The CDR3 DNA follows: TGCGCCAGTAGAGCGGGGCCCCTCTACAATGAGCAGTTCTTC.

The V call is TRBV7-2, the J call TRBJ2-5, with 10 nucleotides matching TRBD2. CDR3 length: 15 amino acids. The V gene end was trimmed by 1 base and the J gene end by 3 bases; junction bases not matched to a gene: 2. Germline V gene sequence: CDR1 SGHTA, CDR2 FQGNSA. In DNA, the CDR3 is TGTGCCAGCAGCTTAGACCTAGCGGGGGAAGAGACCCAGTACTTC. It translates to CASSLDLAGEETQYF.

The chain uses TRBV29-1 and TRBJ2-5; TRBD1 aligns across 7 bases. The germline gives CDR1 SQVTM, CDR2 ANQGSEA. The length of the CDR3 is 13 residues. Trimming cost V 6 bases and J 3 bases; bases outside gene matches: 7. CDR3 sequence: CSVIPGQKETQYF. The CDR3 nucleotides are TGCAGCGTCATTCCGGGACAGAAAGAGACCCAGTACTTC.

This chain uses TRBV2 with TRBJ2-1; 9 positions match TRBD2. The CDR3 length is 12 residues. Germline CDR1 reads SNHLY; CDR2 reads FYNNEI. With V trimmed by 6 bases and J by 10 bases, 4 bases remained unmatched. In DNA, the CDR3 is TGTGCCAGCAGGGTTAGCGGGAGCGAGCAGTTCTTC. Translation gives CASRVSGSEQFF.

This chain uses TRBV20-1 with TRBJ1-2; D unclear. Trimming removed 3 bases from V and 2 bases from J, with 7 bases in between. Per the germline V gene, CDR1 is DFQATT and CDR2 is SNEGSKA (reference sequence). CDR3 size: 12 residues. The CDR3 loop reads CSARVQNYGYTF. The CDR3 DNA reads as TGCAGTGCTAGGGTCCAGAACTATGGCTACACCTTC.

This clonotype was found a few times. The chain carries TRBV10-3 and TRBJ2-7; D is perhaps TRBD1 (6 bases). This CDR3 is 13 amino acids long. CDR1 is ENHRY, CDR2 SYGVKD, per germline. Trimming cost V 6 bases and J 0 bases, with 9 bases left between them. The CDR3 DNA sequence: TGTGCCATCAGCCCGGACAGCTCCTACGAGCAGTACTTC. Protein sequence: CAISPDSSYEQYF.

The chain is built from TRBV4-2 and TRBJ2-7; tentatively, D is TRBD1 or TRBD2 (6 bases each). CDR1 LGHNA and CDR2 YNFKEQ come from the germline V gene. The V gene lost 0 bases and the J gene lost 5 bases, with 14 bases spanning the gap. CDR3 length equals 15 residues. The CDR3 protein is CASSQDWRGEHEQYF. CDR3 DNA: TGTGCCAGCAGCCAAGATTGGAGGGGGGAACACGAGCAGTACTTC.

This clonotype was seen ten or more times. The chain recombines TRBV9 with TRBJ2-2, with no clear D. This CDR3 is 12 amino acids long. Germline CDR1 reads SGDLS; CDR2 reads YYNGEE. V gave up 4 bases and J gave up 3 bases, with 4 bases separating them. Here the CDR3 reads CASSLYTGELFF. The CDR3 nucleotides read TGTGCCAGCAGCCTATACACCGGGGAGCTGTTTTTT.